The 19 T cell receptor beta chains reported below all come from one sample, sequenced in a study of naive and memory T cell subsets. Two oligonucleotides, mixed equimolar, formed the beta constant-region primer covering TRBC1 and TRBC2. Nested alpha and beta constant-region primers with the SP2 primer drove four PCR rounds on ligated cDNA. TCRdb itself ran the UMI-ligation and nested PCR reads through MiXCR, one entry per CDR3 protein. In the table there are about 150,000 distinct CDR3 sequences, roughly 22% of which are singletons. Antigens of these TCRs are unknown. Study-wide findings and caveats: A few larger clonotypes appeared in naive repertoires, especially CD8, possibly memory cells re-expressing CD45RA.

Material: naive CD4+ T cells from blood. The source is a human donor in good health.

The V and J genes are TRBV13 and TRBJ1-5, with D uncertain. CDR3 length equals 14 residues. V lost 6 bases, J lost 3 bases, and 12 bases lay in between. From germline, CDR1 is PRHDT and CDR2 FYEKMQ (reference sequence). CDR3 in amino acids: CASRLAGHNQPQHF. CDR3 DNA sequence: TGTGCCAGCAGGCTTGCAGGTCACAATCAGCCCCAGCATTTT.

In its sample, this clonotype was seen a few times. The chain uses TRBV6-5 and TRBJ2-7; perhaps D is TRBD1 or TRBD2 (6 bases each). This CDR3 spans 16 amino acids. Germline lookup yields CDR1 MNHEY and CDR2 SVGAGI. Trimming took off 0 bases at V and 0 bases at J, with 12 bases between the two ends. CDR3 protein: CASSYSKGGNSYEQYF. The CDR3 coding sequence is TGTGCCAGCAGTTACTCGAAAGGGGGGAACTCCTACGAGCAGTACTTC.

This chain uses TRBV28 with TRBJ2-7, with a tentative D call TRBD2 (6 bases). V lost 9 bases to trimming and J lost 0 bases, with 15 bases between them. CDR3 length equals 14 residues. Germline-derived CDR1 and CDR2 are MDHEN and SYDVKM. This chain's CDR3 is CASTEGALSYEQYF. The CDR3 region has the DNA TGTGCCAGTACGGAGGGAGCCCTCTCCTACGAGCAGTACTTC.

The V gene is TRBV28, the J gene TRBJ2-2; D gene ambiguous. The germline CDR1 and CDR2 sequences are MDHEN and SYDVKM. The CDR3 runs 15 residues. Trimming shortened V by 1 base and J by 4 bases, and 10 bases separated the two germline ends. CDR3 bases: TGTGCCAGCAGTTTATTCCCGGCCCCCACCGGGGAGCTGTTTTTT. Translating gives CASSLFPAPTGELFF.

In its sample, this clonotype was seen a few times. The V call is TRBV28, the J call TRBJ1-2; D is possibly TRBD1 (5 bases). The CDR3 loop spans 13 amino acids. Germline loops: CDR1 MDHEN, CDR2 SYDVKM. Trimming left V 4 bases short and J 2 bases short, with 8 bases between. The CDR3 region is CASSSAGNYGYTF. CDR3 nucleotides: TGTGCCAGCAGTTCGGCAGGGAACTATGGCTACACCTTC.

This clonotype was recorded many times. This chain connects TRBV5-5 to TRBJ2-3, with TRBD2 as a possible D gene (5 bases). The germline CDR1 and CDR2 sequences are SGHKS and YYEKEE (reference sequence). V lost 7 bases, J lost 3 bases, and 24 bases lay in between. This CDR3 comprises 17 residues. CDR3 residues: CASERTLWFKATDTQYF. The DNA of the CDR3 is TGTGCCAGCGAACGGACTCTGTGGTTTAAGGCGACAGATACGCAGTATTTT. The variable domain in full, with the rest retrieved from reference TRBV5-5 and TRBJ2-3, is DAGVTQSPTHLIKTRGQQVTLRCSPISGHKSVSWYQQVLGQGPQFIFQYYEKEERGRGNFPDRFSARQFPNYSSELNVNALLLGDSALYLCASERTLWFKATDTQYFGPGTRLTVL.

For the CDR3, the DNA is TGTGCCAGCAGTGAAGCGCTAAGAACAACAGATACGCAGTATTTT. This encodes CASSEALRTTDTQYF. This chain connects TRBV2 to TRBJ2-3, with no clear D. Germline CDR1 and CDR2: SNHLY and FYNNEI. This CDR3 region has 15 residues. With 0 bases removed from V and 3 bases from J, the gap between germline ends came to 10 bases.

This chain uses TRBV7-9 with TRBJ2-7; perhaps D is TRBD1 or TRBD2 (5 bases each). Per germline, CDR1 SEHNR and CDR2 FQNEAQ (reference sequence). Deletions cut 4 bases from V and 2 bases from J, with 18 bases between. The CDR3 runs 16 residues. This CDR3 is CASSYPPGRLTYEQYF. In DNA, the CDR3 is TGTGCCAGCAGCTACCCTCCGGGACGGCTGACCTACGAGCAGTACTTC.

This chain connects TRBV3-1 to TRBJ2-7; D is undetermined. The length of the CDR3 is 13 residues. Looked up from germline, CDR1 is LGHDT and CDR2 is YNNKEL (reference sequence). V dropped 0 bases and J dropped 6 bases, with 9 bases sitting between them. For the CDR3, the DNA is TGTGCCAGCAGCCAAGACCGCGAATTCGAGCAGTACTTC. Its translation: CASSQDREFEQYF.

The rearrangement joins TRBV20-1 to TRBJ2-7; TRBD2 matches 12 bases. Germline-derived CDR1 and CDR2 are DFQATT and SNEGSKA (reference sequence). The CDR3 sequence is 14 residues long. Trimming took 6 bases from V and 3 from J; bases not matched to a gene: 6. For the CDR3, the DNA is TGCAGTGCCCAGACTAGCGGGAGCATCTACGAGCAGTACTTC. Protein: CSAQTSGSIYEQYF.

Many counts were recorded for this clonotype. The chain links TRBV9 to TRBJ2-1; either TRBD1 or TRBD2 may supply D (5 bases each). Between the trimmed V and J ends, which lost 0 bases and 6 bases, there was a span of 10 bases. The V gene's germline CDR1 is SGDLS and CDR2 YYNGEE. The CDR3 sequence is 14 residues long. DNA for the CDR3: TGTGCCAGCAGCGTAGGGGGGATGCGCAATGAGCAGTTCTTC. This sequence encodes CASSVGGMRNEQFF. Looking up the rest from reference TRBV9 and TRBJ2-1 gives the full variable domain: DSGVTQTPKHLITATGQRVTLRCSPRSGDLSVYWYQQSLDQGLQFLIQYYNGEERAKGNILERFSAQQFPDLHSELNLSSLELGDSALYFCASSVGGMRNEQFFGPGTRLTVL.

This sequence joins TRBV5-1 and TRBJ2-1; 7 positions match TRBD1. J lost 5 bases, V lost 4 bases, and 6 bases had no gene match. Germline-derived CDR1 and CDR2 are SGHRS and YFSETQ. The length of the CDR3 is 14 residues. CDR3 DNA sequence: TGCGCCAGCAGCGAAGGGACAGCTAACAATGAGCAGTTCTTC. Translation: CASSEGTANNEQFF.

Many counts were recorded for this clonotype. The chain uses TRBV29-1 and TRBJ1-2; a possible D gene is TRBD1 (6 bases). Between the trimmed V and J ends, which lost 8 bases and 4 bases, there was a span of 14 bases. CDR3 length: 12 amino acids. Germline V gene data show CDR1 as SQVTM and CDR2 as ANQGSEA. CDR3 bases: TGCAGCAGCGCTACAGGGACCTATGGCTACACCTTC. Its translation: CSSATGTYGYTF.

The chain is built from TRBV5-6 and TRBJ2-1; a weak D match, TRBD1 (6 bases). This CDR3 comprises 13 residues. Per the germline V gene, CDR1 is SGHDT and CDR2 is YYEEEE. V was trimmed by 6 bases and J by 13 bases, leaving 20 bases between them. The CDR3 spells CASTGLGAAPQFF. The CDR3 nucleotides are TGTGCCAGCACCGGCTTGGGGGCCGCACCCCAGTTCTTC.

This clonotype has at least ten counts. The chain is built from TRBV10-2 and TRBJ2-5; TRBD2 aligns across 9 bases. The CDR3 is 15 residues long. Per germline, CDR1 WSHSY and CDR2 SAAADI. After removal of 6 bases from V and 3 bases from J, the junction contained 8 bases not matched to a gene. The CDR3 sequence is CASSPRASGKETQYF. In DNA form, the CDR3 reads TGCGCCAGCAGCCCCCGCGCTAGCGGGAAAGAGACCCAGTACTTC.

The gene calls are TRBV3-1 and TRBJ2-7, with D perhaps being TRBD1 or TRBD2 (5 bases each). The CDR3 runs to 18 residues. Germline values: CDR1 LGHDT, CDR2 YNNKEL (reference sequence). The V gene lost 2 bases and the J gene lost 3 bases, with 23 bases spanning the gap. Here the CDR3 reads CASSQRGGPNLGLYEQYF. Here the CDR3 DNA reads TGTGCCAGCAGCCAACGGGGCGGTCCTAATTTAGGCCTCTACGAGCAGTACTTC.

The chain couples TRBV29-1 to TRBJ2-5; D perhaps matches TRBD1 (5 bases). Trimming stripped 4 bases from V and 1 base from J, with 10 bases between. This CDR3 is 13 amino acids long. CDR1 is SQVTM, CDR2 ANQGSEA, per germline. CDR3 sequence (DNA): TGCAGCGTTGCAAGGGGTGTCCAAGAGACCCAGTACTTC. Encoded protein: CSVARGVQETQYF.

This clonotype was observed a handful of times. The V call is TRBV3-1, the J call TRBJ2-7, with D perhaps given as TRBD1 or TRBD2 (5 bases each). V lost 4 bases to trimming and J lost 4 bases, with 17 bases between them. Germline V lookup: CDR1 LGHDT, CDR2 YNNKEL (reference sequence). This CDR3 contains 15 residues. Here the CDR3 reads CASSPHSGTGYEQYF. The CDR3 nucleotides are TGTGCCAGCAGCCCCCACTCCGGGACGGGATACGAGCAGTACTTC.

In its sample, this clonotype was seen a few times. The V gene is TRBV20-1, the J gene TRBJ2-7; the match to TRBD1 covers 9 bases. CDR1 is DFQATT and CDR2 is SNEGSKA in the germline V gene (reference sequence). Losses at the gene ends were 3 bases for V and 4 bases for J; bases not matched to a gene: 7. The CDR3 extends over 14 amino acids. CDR3 bases: TGCAGTGCTAGCCCGGGACAGGGAATGTACGAGCAGTACTTC. Its translation: CSASPGQGMYEQYF.